Following are 27 T cell receptor beta chains from one sample sequenced in a study of identical twins. TCRdb itself ran the 5' RACE reads through MiXCR, one entry per CDR3 protein. The sample lists hundreds of thousands of distinct CDR3 sequences, around 8.1% occurring once. These same data were also listed under a study on yellow fever vaccine responses in identical twins.

What was sequenced was memory (CD45RO+) T cells sorted from blood. The receptors were sampled from a woman under 30 in good health.

This clonotype came up a few times. This chain links TRBV11-2 with TRBJ2-3; possibly TRBD2 for D (5 bases). Germline V lookup: CDR1 SGHAT, CDR2 FQNNGV. V dropped 3 bases and J dropped 0 bases, with 10 bases sitting between them. The CDR3 sequence is 15 residues long. CDR3 loop: CASSFTGKSTDTQYF. CDR3 DNA: TGTGCCAGCAGCTTTACGGGGAAGAGCACAGATACGCAGTATTTT. Full variable domain (missing parts from reference TRBV11-2 and TRBJ2-3): EAGVAQSPRYKIIEKRQSVAFWCNPISGHATLYWYQQILGQGPKLLIQFQNNGVVDDSQLPKDRFSAERLKGVDSTLKIQPAKLEDSAVYLCASSFTGKSTDTQYFGPGTRLTVL.

This clonotype has a handful of counts. The chain employs TRBV12-3 or TRBV12-4 and TRBJ2-5; perhaps TRBD2 as D (5 bases). The CDR3 has 14 amino acids. V was trimmed by 1 base and J by 3 bases, leaving 9 bases between them. DNA for the CDR3: TGTGCCAGCAGTTTAGGGTCCGGGAAAGAGACCCAGTACTTC. It is translated as CASSLGSGKETQYF.

This clonotype was recorded at least ten times. The genes are TRBV20-1 and TRBJ2-1, with D unclear. CDR1 is DFQATT and CDR2 is SNEGSKA in the germline V gene (reference sequence). The CDR3 runs 14 residues. Trimming cost V 5 bases and J 3 bases, with 14 bases left between them. CDR3 amino acids: CSAGRDRYYNEQFF. CDR3 bases: TGCAGTGCTGGAAGAGACCGTTACTACAATGAGCAGTTCTTC.

V and J are TRBV12-5 and TRBJ2-2; 9 bases are shared with TRBD1. Germline V lookup: CDR1 LGHNT, CDR2 FRNRAP. The V segment lost 3 bases and the J segment 6 bases; nucleotides outside the gene matches: 5. CDR3 size: 15 residues. The CDR3 is CASGFRTGAAGELFF. The DNA of the CDR3 is TGTGCTAGTGGTTTCCGGACAGGGGCCGCCGGGGAGCTGTTTTTT.

V usage is TRBV2 and J usage is TRBJ2-2, with D unclear. The germline V gene has CDR1 SNHLY and CDR2 FYNNEI. The CDR3 length is 15 residues. Deletions cut 7 bases from V and 1 base from J, with 13 bases between. In DNA form, the CDR3 reads TGTGCCAGCATGGCTGGAAGAAGGAACACCGGGGAGCTGTTTTTT. The encoded protein is CASMAGRRNTGELFF.

CDR3 sequence reads: CASSRPERREAFF. CDR3 in DNA: TGTGCCAGCAGCCGGCCCGAACGGCGTGAAGCTTTCTTT. The chain uses TRBV6-2 or TRBV6-3 and TRBJ1-1; D remains unclear. The V gene lost 6 bases and the J gene lost 7 bases, with 15 bases spanning the gap. This CDR3 has 13 residues. Germline V gene sequence: CDR1 MNHEY, CDR2 SVGEGT.

This clonotype was observed a few times. The chain employs TRBV28 and TRBJ2-1; D possibly corresponds to TRBD1 (6 bases). This CDR3 has 14 residues. The V gene's germline CDR1 is MDHEN and CDR2 SYDVKM. V dropped 11 bases and J dropped 4 bases, with 18 bases sitting between them. In DNA, the CDR3 is TGTGCCTCCTGGTCCAGGGGTATTTACAATGAGCAGTTCTTC. Translating it yields CASWSRGIYNEQFF.

This clonotype appeared a few times. The chain links TRBV7-8 to TRBJ1-5; possible D gene TRBD1, 5 bases. Deletions cut 8 bases from V and 1 base from J, with 9 bases between. The CDR3 extends over 13 amino acids. Germline CDR1 is SGHVS and CDR2 is FQNEAQ. The CDR3 DNA sequence: TGTGCCAGCCGGGACGGAAGCAATCAGCCCCAGCATTTT. Protein product: CASRDGSNQPQHF.

This clonotype has at least ten counts. The V and J genes are TRBV20-1 and TRBJ2-1; 7 bases map to TRBD2. V lost 3 bases to trimming and J lost 4 bases; unmatched junction nucleotides: 6. CDR1 DFQATT and CDR2 SNEGSKA come from the germline V gene (reference sequence). The CDR3 has 14 amino acids. The CDR3 here is CSASALADYNEQFF. The CDR3 DNA follows: TGCAGTGCTAGTGCCCTAGCGGATTACAATGAGCAGTTCTTC.

At least ten counts were recorded for this clonotype. The chain employs TRBV3-1 and TRBJ1-1, with D uncertain. Deletions cut 6 bases from V and 10 bases from J, with 21 bases between. Per germline, CDR1 LGHDT and CDR2 YNNKEL (reference sequence). The CDR3 covers 14 residues. This CDR3 reads CASSRTRTGSVAFF. CDR3 DNA sequence: TGTGCCAGCAGTCGTACCCGGACGGGTTCTGTAGCTTTCTTT.

Only a few counts were recorded for this clonotype. V gene TRBV12-3 or TRBV12-4 combines with J gene TRBJ2-7, with 11 bases fitting TRBD2. The CDR3 totals 17 residues. V shed 5 bases, J shed 2 bases, and the junction held 11 bases outside the gene matches. This CDR3 reads CASSLSLSGRVTYEQYF. The CDR3 nucleotides read TGTGCCAGCAGTCTTAGCCTTAGCGGGAGGGTAACCTACGAGCAGTACTTC.

This chain connects TRBV18 to TRBJ1-6, with unresolved D. This CDR3 is built from 13 residues. V lost 1 base to trimming and J lost 10 bases, with 8 bases between them. In germline, CDR1 is KGHSH, CDR2 LQKENI. The DNA for the CDR3 is TGTGCCAGCTCACCACAGGGAGAATCACCCCTCCACTTT. Translation gives CASSPQGESPLHF. Full variable domain (rest looked up from reference TRBV18 and TRBJ1-6): NAGVMQNPRHLVRRRGQEARLRCSPMKGHSHVYWYRQLPEEGLKFMVYLQKENIIDESGMPKERFSAEFPKEGPSILRIQQVVRGDSAAYFCASSPQGESPLHFGNGTRLTVT.

This clonotype occurred a few times. This chain joins TRBV11-2 and TRBJ2-7; D tentatively reads TRBD1 or TRBD2 (5 bases each). The length of the CDR3 is 12 residues. V was cut by 5 bases and J by 8 bases, with 13 bases left in between. CDR1 and CDR2 (germline): SGHAT, FQNNGV. The CDR3 nucleotides are TGTGCCAGCAGCCCAGGGACCTCCCAGCAGTACTTC. It is translated as CASSPGTSQQYF.

J is TRBJ2-3 and V is TRBV7-2; 7 bases map to TRBD1. CDR3 size: 16 residues. Germline values: CDR1 SGHTA, CDR2 FQGNSA. Germline trimming cut 1 base from V and 4 bases from J; bases unmatched to any gene: 8. CDR3 nucleotides: TGTGCCAGCAGCTTAGGGGCAGGGGGACGGGCAGATACGCAGTATTTT. Translating gives CASSLGAGGRADTQYF.

This clonotype was detected many times. This sequence joins TRBV12-3 or TRBV12-4 and TRBJ2-5; either TRBD1 or TRBD2 may supply D (6 bases each). Trimming took 6 bases from V and 2 from J, leaving 22 bases between them. CDR3 length: 17 amino acids. The CDR3 nucleotides are TGTGCCAGCAGCCCCCCCCTATGGGGGGCGCAGCAAGAGACCCAGTACTTC. Translating gives CASSPPLWGAQQETQYF.

This clonotype has more than one count but fewer than ten. The chain links TRBV20-1 to TRBJ2-3; 7 bases match TRBD1. The CDR3 consists of 14 residues. With 6 bases clipped from V and 3 bases from J, the junction kept 9 bases outside the gene matches. Per the germline V gene, CDR1 is DFQATT and CDR2 is SNEGSKA (reference sequence). The CDR3: CSARITGATDTQYF. CDR3 coding DNA: TGCAGTGCACGGATTACAGGGGCGACAGATACGCAGTATTTT.

Only a few counts were recorded for this clonotype. The chain joins TRBV20-1 to TRBJ2-3; 12 bases line up with TRBD2. The V gene's germline CDR1 is DFQATT and CDR2 SNEGSKA (reference sequence). This CDR3 is built from 15 residues. Trimming cost V 6 bases and J 1 base; bases outside gene matches: 5. CDR3 loop: CSAPLAGGGTDTQYF. The CDR3 DNA is TGCAGTGCACCTCTAGCGGGAGGGGGCACAGATACGCAGTATTTT.

This clonotype was found many times. The gene calls are TRBV12-3 or TRBV12-4 and TRBJ2-1; 9 positions match TRBD1. CDR3 length equals 13 residues. V dropped 5 bases and J dropped 12; count of bases not matched to a gene: 8. The CDR3 region is CASSGTGRMGQFF. DNA for the CDR3: TGTGCCAGCAGTGGGACAGGGCGTATGGGGCAGTTCTTC.

The chain combines TRBV7-8 with TRBJ2-7, with 9 bases identical to TRBD2. The junction had 7 bases not matched to a gene; V was cut back by 1 base and J by 0 bases. The germline V gene has CDR1 SGHVS and CDR2 FQNEAQ. The CDR3 loop spans 17 amino acids. CDR3 amino acids: CASSLGLAGTNSYEQYF. The CDR3 DNA follows: TGTGCCAGCAGCTTAGGGCTAGCGGGGACCAACTCCTACGAGCAGTACTTC.

V gene TRBV29-1 combines with J gene TRBJ2-3, with TRBD2 matching over 11 bases. CDR1 is SQVTM and CDR2 is ANQGSEA in the germline V gene. V was pared by 3 bases and J by 3 bases, with 8 bases of the junction left unmatched. CDR3 length: 16 amino acids. The CDR3 sequence is CSVDGIAGGPTDTQYF. The CDR3, as DNA: TGCAGCGTTGATGGAATAGCGGGAGGGCCAACAGATACGCAGTATTTT.

V usage is TRBV20-1 and J usage is TRBJ2-5; 10 bases agree with TRBD2. Trimming at V came to 0 bases and at J to 1 base, leaving 5 bases not matched to a gene. Germline assignment: CDR1 DFQATT and CDR2 SNEGSKA (reference sequence). The CDR3 extends over 16 amino acids. The CDR3 region has the DNA TGCAGTGCTAGAGAGAGTAGCGGGGGGCCCCAAGAGACCCAGTACTTC. This codes for CSARESSGGPQETQYF.

The rearrangement joins TRBV3-1 to TRBJ2-7, with TRBD2 identical over 10 bases. The germline gives CDR1 LGHDT, CDR2 YNNKEL (reference sequence). The J segment lost 6 bases and the V segment lost 3 bases, leaving 5 bases of the junction unmatched. CDR3 size: 14 residues. In DNA, the CDR3 is TGTGCCAGCAGCCAGCTAGCGGGAGCCAGCGAGCAGTACTTC. As protein: CASSQLAGASEQYF.

This sequence joins TRBV6-2 or TRBV6-3 and TRBJ2-1; D is undetermined. The CDR3 loop spans 13 amino acids. Germline V gives CDR1 MNHEY, CDR2 SVGEGT. Trimming took off 6 bases at V and 1 base at J, with 7 bases between the two ends. Here the CDR3 DNA reads TGTGCCAGCAGCCCCCATTCCTACAATGAGCAGTTCTTC. As protein: CASSPHSYNEQFF.

In this sample, this clonotype turned up a few times. The chain carries TRBV3-1 and TRBJ2-7; a weak D match, TRBD2 (6 bases). The V gene's germline CDR1 is LGHDT and CDR2 YNNKEL (reference sequence). The V end lost 0 bases, the J end lost 0 bases, and 9 bases lay between the germline ends. This CDR3 contains 15 residues. CDR3 DNA: TGTGCCAGCAGCCAAGATGGGAGGAGCTCCTACGAGCAGTACTTC. Translating gives CASSQDGRSSYEQYF.

This clonotype came up a few times. The chain joins TRBV5-1 to TRBJ1-2; 9 bases are shared with TRBD1. Germline CDR1 is SGHRS and CDR2 is YFSETQ. This CDR3 has 13 amino acids. V lost 2 bases to trimming and J lost 6 bases; unmatched junction nucleotides: 2. The CDR3, as DNA: TGCGCCAGCAGCTTTTGGGACAGGGATGGCTACACCTTC. Its protein is CASSFWDRDGYTF.

This clonotype was counted many times. This chain joins TRBV20-1 and TRBJ2-2; D is uncertain. Germline V gene sequence: CDR1 DFQATT, CDR2 SNEGSKA (reference sequence). CDR3 length: 15 amino acids. Trimming removed 1 base at V and 2 bases at J, with 11 bases between. CDR3 protein: CSARGSLYNTGELFF. The CDR3 DNA follows: TGCAGTGCTAGAGGAAGCCTCTATAACACCGGGGAGCTGTTTTTT.

This clonotype was seen repeatedly, ten times or more. The chain joins TRBV27 to TRBJ2-2; D gene uncertain. CDR3 size: 12 residues. V gave up 4 bases and J gave up 6 bases, with 6 bases separating them. CDR1 is MNHEY and CDR2 is SMNVEV in the germline V gene (reference sequence). CDR3 loop: CASSYIAGELFF. CDR3 nucleotide sequence: TGTGCCAGCAGTTACATAGCCGGGGAGCTGTTTTTT.